This T cell receptor beta chain came from a study of neoadjuvant anti-PD-1 for oral cavity cancer. Sequencing was performed with immunoSEQ multiplex PCR; in TCRdb, only in-frame clones are kept and a portion is missing. The table has roughly 68,000 clones, less than 90% seen once. V gave up 4 bases and J gave up 0 bases, with 4 bases separating them. This CDR3 is built from 13 residues. Looked up from germline, CDR1 is SQVTM and CDR2 is ANQGSEA. Stated time point: after neoadjuvant nivolumab, at surgical resection. These oral cavity squamous cell carcinomas were HPV-negative and locally advanced. This clone appeared a single time.

This receptor was obtained from a person aged 35-79 years with oral cavity squamous cell carcinoma. This chain links TRBV29-1 with TRBJ2-6, with D uncertain. Material: PBMCs, obtained after nivolumab (anti-PD-1) treatment. CDR3 in amino acids: CSVVSSGANVLTF. In nucleotides, the CDR3 is TGCAGCGTTGTTAGCTCTGGGGCCAACGTCCTGACTTTC.